This entry describes one T cell receptor beta chain. These data originate in a study of blood T cell repertoires in COVID-19. Looking at the study overall: From the United States, Italy and Spain came samples of acute and convalescent COVID-19. The analysed material was cDNA or gDNA that came from T cells, B-cell-depleted T cells, or PBMCs.

Participants came from fewer than 25 US areas, aged about 18 to 95 years. CDR3 size: 15 residues. Trimming stripped 3 bases from V and 3 bases from J, with 12 bases between. Germline loops: CDR1 MDHEN, CDR2 SYDVKM. The protocol was immunoSEQ multiplex PCR, while the TCRdb copy is restricted to in-frame clones and leaves out a portion. The repertoire holds nearly 350,000 clones, about 90% seen once, with approximately 0.93% in the top ten. The sequencing sample was made of PBMCs or T cells enriched from blood (not recorded which). This sequence joins TRBV28 and TRBJ1-3; D is possibly TRBD1 (5 bases). This sequence originates from a woman in her thirties who had recovered from COVID-19. The CDR3 spells CASSFMRGSGNTIYF. The CDR3 DNA is TGTGCCAGCAGTTTTATGCGGGGGAGTGGAAACACCATATATTTT.